The clone carrying this T cell receptor (beta chain) was counted a few times. Between the trimmed V and J ends, which lost 5 bases and 2 bases, there was a span of 15 bases. Germline CDR1 reads SGHTA; CDR2 reads FQGNSA. The CDR3 length is 15 residues. Using immunoSEQ multiplex PCR, the repertoire was profiled, and TCRdb retains in-frame clones only, with some absent. The sample records more than 70,000 clones, around 92% being singletons. The entry originates in a study of control samples from healthy donors and cancer patients. The source of this sequence is a man aged 55 to 70 with lung cancer. Sequencing was done on a sample of PBMCs. V usage is TRBV7-2 and J usage is TRBJ2-5; tentative D call: TRBD1 (5 bases). This CDR3 is CASSPQTASQETQYF. The CDR3 DNA follows: TGTGCCAGCAGCCCTCAGACAGCGTCACAAGAGACCCAGTACTTC.